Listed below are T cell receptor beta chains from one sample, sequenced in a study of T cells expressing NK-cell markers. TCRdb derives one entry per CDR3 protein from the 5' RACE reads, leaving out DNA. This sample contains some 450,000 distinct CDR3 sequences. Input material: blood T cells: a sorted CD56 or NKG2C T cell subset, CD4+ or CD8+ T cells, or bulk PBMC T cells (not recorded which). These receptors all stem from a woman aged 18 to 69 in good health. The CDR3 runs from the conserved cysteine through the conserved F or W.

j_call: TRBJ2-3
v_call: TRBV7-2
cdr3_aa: CATEHFTDTQYF

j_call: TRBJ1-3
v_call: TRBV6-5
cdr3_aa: CASKSSGNTIYF

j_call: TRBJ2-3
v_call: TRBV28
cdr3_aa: CASSPPGQGTTQYF

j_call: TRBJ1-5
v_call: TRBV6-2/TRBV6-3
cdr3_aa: CASSFGNRAFNQPQHF

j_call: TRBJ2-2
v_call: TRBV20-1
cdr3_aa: CSAPKTGGSSNAGELFF

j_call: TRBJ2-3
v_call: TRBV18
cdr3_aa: CASSPFLDTQYF

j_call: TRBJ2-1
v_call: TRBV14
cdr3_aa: CASSRPGQGTSYNEQFF

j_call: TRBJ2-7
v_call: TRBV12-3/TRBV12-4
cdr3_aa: CASTPTGAGVYEQYF

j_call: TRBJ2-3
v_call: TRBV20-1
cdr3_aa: CSAREVAASGNTQYF

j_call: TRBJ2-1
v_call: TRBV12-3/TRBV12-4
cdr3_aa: CASRPGTSGSNEQFF

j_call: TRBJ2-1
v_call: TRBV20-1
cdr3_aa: CSASGTDYNEQFF

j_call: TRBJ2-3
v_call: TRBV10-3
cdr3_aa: CAVGLAEFSTDTQYF

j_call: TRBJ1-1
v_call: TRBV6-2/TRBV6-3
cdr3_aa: CASSPAGRGLNTEAFF

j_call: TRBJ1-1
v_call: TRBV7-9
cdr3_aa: CSSSEAAGLAEAFF

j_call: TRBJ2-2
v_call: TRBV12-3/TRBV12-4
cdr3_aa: CASTLPSGLLTGTGELFF

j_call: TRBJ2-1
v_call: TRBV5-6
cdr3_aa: CASSLHEPIGVF

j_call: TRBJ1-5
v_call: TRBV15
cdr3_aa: CATSRDRGPNQPQHF

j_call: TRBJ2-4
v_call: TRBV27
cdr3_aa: CASSLGPGYAKNIQYF

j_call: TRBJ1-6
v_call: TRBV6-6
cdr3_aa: CASIGGGNSPLHF

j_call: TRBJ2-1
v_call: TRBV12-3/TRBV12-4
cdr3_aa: CASSLETSYNEQFF

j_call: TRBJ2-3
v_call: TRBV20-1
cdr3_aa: CSAKGPTDTQYF

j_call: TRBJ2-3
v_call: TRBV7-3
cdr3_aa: CASSPTGTGVADTQYF